Below, one T cell receptor (beta chain) is given with its context. The sample comes from a study of control samples from healthy donors and cancer patients. The assay was immunoSEQ multiplex PCR, and TCRdb's table has in-frame clones only and misses some. The sample has approximately 100,000 clones, 85% seen once. The CDR3 covers 15 residues. The germline V and J ends were trimmed by 0 bases and 9 bases, with 13 bases remaining between them. Per germline, CDR1 SGDLS and CDR2 YYNGEE. The sequence came from a woman aged 40-49 years in good health. The sample comprised blood. The V call is TRBV9, the J call TRBJ1-6; the D gene is possibly TRBD1 (5 bases). DNA of the CDR3: TGTGCCAGCAGCGTAGGAGGGGAAGTAGGTTCACCCCTCCACTTT. The encoded protein is CASSVGGEVGSPLHF.